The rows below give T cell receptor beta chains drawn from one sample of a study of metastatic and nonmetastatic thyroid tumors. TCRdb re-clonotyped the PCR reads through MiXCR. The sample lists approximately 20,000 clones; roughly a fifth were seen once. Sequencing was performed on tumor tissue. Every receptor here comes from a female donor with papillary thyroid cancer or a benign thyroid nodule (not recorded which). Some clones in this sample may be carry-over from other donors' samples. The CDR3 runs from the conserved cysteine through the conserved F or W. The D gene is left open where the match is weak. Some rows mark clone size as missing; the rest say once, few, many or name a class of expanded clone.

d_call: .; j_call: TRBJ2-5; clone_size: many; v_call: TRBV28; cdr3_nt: TGTGCCGTGAGGGGACGGCAAGAGACCCAGTACTTC; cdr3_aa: CAVRGRQETQYF
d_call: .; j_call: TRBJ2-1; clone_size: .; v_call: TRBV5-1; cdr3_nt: TGCGCCAGCAGCCAGGGGACCGGGGCTAATGAGCAGTTCTTC; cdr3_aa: CASSQGTGANEQFF
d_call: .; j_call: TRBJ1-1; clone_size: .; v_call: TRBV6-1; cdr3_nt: TGTGCCAGCAGCCCAGGGTACACTGAAGCTTTCTTT; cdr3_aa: CASSPGYTEAFF
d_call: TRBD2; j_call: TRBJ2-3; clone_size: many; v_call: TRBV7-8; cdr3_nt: TGTGCCAGCAGTTCCCCGGTGGGGACTAGATCAGATACGCAGTATTTT; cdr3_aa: CASSSPVGTRSDTQYF
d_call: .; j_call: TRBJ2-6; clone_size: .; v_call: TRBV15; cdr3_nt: TGTGCCACCTCAGTGGGCCTTGGGGCCAACGTCCTGACTTTC; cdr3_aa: CATSVGLGANVLTF
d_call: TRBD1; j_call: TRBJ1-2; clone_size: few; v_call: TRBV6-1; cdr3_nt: TGTGCCAGCAGGGGACAGGCCAGCTATGGCTACACCTTC; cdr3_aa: CASRGQASYGYTF
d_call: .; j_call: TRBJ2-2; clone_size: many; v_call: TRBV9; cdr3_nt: TGTGCCAGCAGCCCCCTGGGAGGAAACGGGGAGCTGTTTTTT; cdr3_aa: CASSPLGGNGELFF
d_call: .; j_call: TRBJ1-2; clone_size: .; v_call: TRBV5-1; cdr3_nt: TGCGCCAGCAGCTTGAGCAGGAACTACACCTTC; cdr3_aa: CASSLSRNYTF
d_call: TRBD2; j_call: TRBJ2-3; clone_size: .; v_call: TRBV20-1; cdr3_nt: TGCAGTGCTACTAGCGGGAGTTATACGCAGTATTTT; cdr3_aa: CSATSGSYTQYF
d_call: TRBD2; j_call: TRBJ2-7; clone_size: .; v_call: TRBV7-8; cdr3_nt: TGTGCCAGCGGCACGCTGAGCGGGAGTAGTAAATACGAGCAGTACTTC; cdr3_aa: CASGTLSGSSKYEQYF
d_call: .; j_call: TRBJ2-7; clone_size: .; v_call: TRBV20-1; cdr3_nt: TGCAGTGCTAGCGGTTCTCATCCGGCCCTCTCCTACGAGCATTACTTC; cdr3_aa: CSASGSHPALSYEHYF
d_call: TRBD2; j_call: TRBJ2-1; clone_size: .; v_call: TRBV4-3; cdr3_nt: TGCGCCAGCAGCCAAGATCCTACTAGCGGGATATACAATGAGCAGTTCTTC; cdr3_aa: CASSQDPTSGIYNEQFF
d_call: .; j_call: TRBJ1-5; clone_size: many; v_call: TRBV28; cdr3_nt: TGTGCCAGCAGTCCCCAAGGGGAGTACAATCAGCCCCAGCATTTT; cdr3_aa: CASSPQGEYNQPQHF
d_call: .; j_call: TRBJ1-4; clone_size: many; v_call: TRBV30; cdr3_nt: TGTGCCTGGAGTGTAGTCAGGATGGAAAAACTGTTTTTT; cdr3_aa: CAWSVVRMEKLFF
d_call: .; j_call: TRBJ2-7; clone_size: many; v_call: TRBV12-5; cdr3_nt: TGTGCTAGTGGCCCGACCTGGGAGCAGTACTTC; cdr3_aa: CASGPTWEQYF
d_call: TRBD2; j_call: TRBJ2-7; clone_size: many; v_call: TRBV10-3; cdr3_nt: TGTGCCATCAGCCCGACGCGGGGCGGGAGGGCCCGGTACGAGCAGTACTTC; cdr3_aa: CAISPTRGGRARYEQYF
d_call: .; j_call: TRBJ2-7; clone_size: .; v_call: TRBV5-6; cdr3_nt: TGTGCCAGCAGCTTGCCCCAGGGGAAGTCCTACGAGCAGTACTTC; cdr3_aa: CASSLPQGKSYEQYF
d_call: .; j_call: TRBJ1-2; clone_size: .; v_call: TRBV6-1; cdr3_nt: TGTGCCAGCATCCCGCCAGGGGACCCCCGAGGTGAAGGCTACACCTTC; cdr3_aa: CASIPPGDPRGEGYTF
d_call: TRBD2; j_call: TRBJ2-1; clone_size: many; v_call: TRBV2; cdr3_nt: TGTGCCAGCATGCCTAGCGGTTCCTACAATGAGCAGTTCTTC; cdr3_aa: CASMPSGSYNEQFF
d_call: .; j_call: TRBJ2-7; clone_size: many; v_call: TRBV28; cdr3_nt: TGTGCCAGCAGTCTGGGGGGGGGGGACACCTACGAGCAGTACTTC; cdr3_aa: CASSLGGGDTYEQYF
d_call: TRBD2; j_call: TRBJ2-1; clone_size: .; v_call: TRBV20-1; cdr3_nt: TGCAGTGCTTCAGACGGGACTAGCGGGAACGATGAGCAGTTCTTC; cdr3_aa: CSASDGTSGNDEQFF
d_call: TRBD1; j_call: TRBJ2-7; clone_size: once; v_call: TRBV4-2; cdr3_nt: TGTGCCAGCAGCCAGGGACAGTTCTTCTACGAGCAGTACTTC; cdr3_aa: CASSQGQFFYEQYF
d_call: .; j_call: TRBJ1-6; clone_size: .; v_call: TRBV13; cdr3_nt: TGTGCCAGCAGTTTGCGGGGCCAAGGATGGCCCCTCCACTTT; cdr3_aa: CASSLRGQGWPLHF
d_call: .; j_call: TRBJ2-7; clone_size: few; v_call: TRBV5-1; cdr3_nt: TGCGCCAGCAGCTTGGCACTGTTCGGAACCTACGAGCAGTACTTC; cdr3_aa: CASSLALFGTYEQYF
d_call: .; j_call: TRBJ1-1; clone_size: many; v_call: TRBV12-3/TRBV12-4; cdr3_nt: TGTGCCAGCAGTTTGGGGAACACTGAAGCTTTCTTT; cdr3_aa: CASSLGNTEAFF
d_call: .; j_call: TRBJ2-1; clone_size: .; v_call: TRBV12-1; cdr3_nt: TGTGCCAGCAGCGAGGGGGCCCTATTCCCACGTGGGGGACCTGGGAATGAGCAGTTCTTC; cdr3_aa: CASSEGALFPRGGPGNEQFF
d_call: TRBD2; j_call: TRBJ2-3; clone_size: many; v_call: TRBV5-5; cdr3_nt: TGTGCCAGCAGCCGGGGGGGACTGGATACGCAGTATTTT; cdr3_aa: CASSRGGLDTQYF
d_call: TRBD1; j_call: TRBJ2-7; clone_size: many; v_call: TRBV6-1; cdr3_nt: TGTGCCAGCAGTCCCCTCGACAGGGACGAGCAGTACTTC; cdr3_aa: CASSPLDRDEQYF
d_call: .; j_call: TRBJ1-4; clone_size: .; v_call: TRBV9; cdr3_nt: TGTGCCAGCAGCGTATATCGGGACCAGCCAAATGAAAAACTGTTTTTT; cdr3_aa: CASSVYRDQPNEKLFF
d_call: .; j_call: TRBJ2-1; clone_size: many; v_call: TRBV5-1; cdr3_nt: TGCGCCAGCAGCCCAGGGCTAGCGCTCTACAATGAGCAGTTCTTC; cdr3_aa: CASSPGLALYNEQFF
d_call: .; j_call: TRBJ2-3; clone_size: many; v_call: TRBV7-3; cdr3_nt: TGTGCCAGCAGCCTCGGGCTCACAGATACGCAGTATTTT; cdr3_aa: CASSLGLTDTQYF
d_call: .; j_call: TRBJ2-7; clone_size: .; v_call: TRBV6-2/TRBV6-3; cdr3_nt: TGTGCCAGCAAGGGCAGAAGCTACGAGCAGTACTTC; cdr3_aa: CASKGRSYEQYF
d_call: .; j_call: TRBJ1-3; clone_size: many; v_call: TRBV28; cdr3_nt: TGTGCCAGCAGTAGCCATACTACCATATATTTT; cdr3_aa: CASSSHTTIYF
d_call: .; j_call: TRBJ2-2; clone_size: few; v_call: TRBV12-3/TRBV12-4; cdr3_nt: TGTGCCAGCAGTTTAATGAGGGCAACCGGGGAGCTGTTTTTT; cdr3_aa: CASSLMRATGELFF
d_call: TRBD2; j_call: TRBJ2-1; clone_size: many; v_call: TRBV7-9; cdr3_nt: TGTGCCAGCAGCTACCCGGAAACTAGCGGAGATGAGCAGTTCTTC; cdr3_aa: CASSYPETSGDEQFF
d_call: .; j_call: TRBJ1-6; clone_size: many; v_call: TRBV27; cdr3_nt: TGTGCCAGCAGTTTATCCCCCGGTTCCCATTCACCCCTCCACTTT; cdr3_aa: CASSLSPGSHSPLHF
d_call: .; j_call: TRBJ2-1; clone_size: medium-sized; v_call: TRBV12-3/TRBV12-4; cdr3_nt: TGTGCCAGCAGTTTAGGACTCCGCAATGAGCAGTTCTTC; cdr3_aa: CASSLGLRNEQFF
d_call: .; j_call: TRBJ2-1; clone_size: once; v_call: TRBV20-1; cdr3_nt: TGCAGTGCTAAAAGGTCCGGGTTCTTC; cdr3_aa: CSAKRSGFF
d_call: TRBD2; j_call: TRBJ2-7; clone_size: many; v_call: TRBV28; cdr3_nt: TGTGCCAGCAGTGGGGGGGGATTAACCTACGAGCAGTACTTC; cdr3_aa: CASSGGGLTYEQYF
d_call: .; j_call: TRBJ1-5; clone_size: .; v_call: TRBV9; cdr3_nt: TGTGCCAGCAGCGAACAGGGTTACAATCAGCCCCAGCATTTT; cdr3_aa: CASSEQGYNQPQHF
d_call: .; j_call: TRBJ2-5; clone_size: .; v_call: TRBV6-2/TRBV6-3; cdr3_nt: TGTGCCAGCACCCATCTGGGGGGAGAGACCCAGTACTTC; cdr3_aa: CASTHLGGETQYF
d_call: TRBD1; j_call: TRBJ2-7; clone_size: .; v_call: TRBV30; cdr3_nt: TGTGCCTGGAGTTCCGGGACAGGCAACGAGCAGTACTTC; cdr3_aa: CAWSSGTGNEQYF
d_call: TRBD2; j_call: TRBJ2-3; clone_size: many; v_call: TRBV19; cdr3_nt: TGTGCCAGTAGTATAGATACTAGCGGGAGGCCTACGCAGTATTTT; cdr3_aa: CASSIDTSGRPTQYF
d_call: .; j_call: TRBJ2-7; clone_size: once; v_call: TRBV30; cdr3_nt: TGTGCCTGCCGTAGCCGGGGCAGGGTCTACGAGCAGTACTTC; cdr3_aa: CACRSRGRVYEQYF